This T cell receptor beta chain was sequenced for a study of Tregs in tolerant kidney transplant recipients. Study as a whole: Recipients received nonmyeloablative bone marrow transplants from related graft donors, with transient mixed chimerism. Whole-study findings and limits: Validation in larger populations is needed because few patients were studied. For some patients, primers changed over time, blocking nucleotide-level comparison.

The J segment lost 1 base and the V segment lost 6 bases, leaving 5 bases of the junction unmatched. Germline CDR1 and CDR2: MRHNA and SNTAGT. The CDR3 loop spans 14 amino acids. The table came from immunoSEQ multiplex PCR; TCRdb's copy has only in-frame clones and leaves some out. The table lists about 110,000 clones, around 90% of them singletons. Details on this clone: Its antigen is unknown.

Unstimulated regulatory T cells (CD4+CD25+CD127-), CD4+CD25- non-regulatory cells, CD4 and CD8 cells were FACS-sorted from thawed PBMCs. This sample comprised CD4+ T cells from blood, obtained before the transplant. The TCR comes from a human donor who received a combined kidney and bone marrow transplant. V gene TRBV6-4 combines with J gene TRBJ1-2; 7 nucleotides match TRBD1. Here the CDR3 DNA reads TGTGCCAGCAGGCGGGACAGCCTTAACTATGGCTACACCTTC. Translation: CASRRDSLNYGYTF.